A selection of T cell receptor beta chains follows, all from one sample in a study of blood T cells in healthy people across ages. TCRdb called the 5' RACE reads again in MiXCR, with one record for every CDR3 protein. The table has more than 800,000 distinct CDR3 sequences, under 45% seen once. Sequenced input: blood. These receptors came from a woman aged 60 to 75 in good health. Each CDR3 is given with its conserved first and last residue. D genes are given only for firm matches. Clone sizes are given selectively: once, few, many, or a class where the clone is expanded.

D gene	V gene	J gene	clone size	CDR3 protein	CDR3 DNA
NA	TRBV21-1	TRBJ2-7	few	CASSKVARRRDPYEQYF	TGTGCCAGCAGCAAAGTCGCCCGGCGGCGGGATCCCTACGAGCAGTACTTC
NA	TRBV15	TRBJ2-5	NA	CATSRERNQQETQYF	TGTGCCACCAGCAGAGAGAGGAACCAACAAGAGACCCAGTACTTC
NA	TRBV5-6	TRBJ2-1	NA	CASSGPLSPGDEQFF	TGTGCCAGCAGCGGGCCCCTGTCGCCGGGTGATGAGCAGTTCTTC
NA	TRBV2	TRBJ2-7	once	CATEGPAREQYF	TGTGCCACCGAAGGCCCCGCGCGAGAGCAGTACTTC
TRBD1	TRBV13	TRBJ1-5	NA	CASSWTGENQPQHF	TGTGCCAGCAGCTGGACAGGGGAAAATCAGCCCCAGCATTTT
NA	TRBV6-5	TRBJ2-1	NA	CASSSGAGGVEQFF	TGTGCCAGCAGTTCGGGCGCGGGCGGCGTCGAGCAGTTCTTC
NA	TRBV20-1	TRBJ2-1	NA	CSARDLVASSYNEQFF	TGCAGTGCTAGAGATTTAGTAGCGAGCTCCTACAATGAGCAGTTCTTC
NA	TRBV5-1	TRBJ2-5	few	CASSLQGQPLETQYF	TGCGCCAGCAGCTTGCAGGGGCAGCCCTTAGAGACCCAGTACTTC
NA	TRBV12-3/TRBV12-4	TRBJ2-3	NA	CASSFWGDSADTQYF	TGTGCCAGCAGTTTCTGGGGTGATAGCGCAGATACGCAGTATTTT
TRBD1	TRBV27	TRBJ2-7	NA	CASSEGTGGSYNEQYF	TGTGCCAGCAGTGAGGGGACAGGGGGTTCCTACAATGAGCAGTACTTC
TRBD1	TRBV5-6	TRBJ1-5	NA	CASSINRGSRPQHF	TGTGCCAGCAGCATCAACAGGGGTAGCCGGCCCCAGCATTTT
NA	TRBV7-7	TRBJ2-1	NA	CASSEVDSPPRNEQFF	TGTGCCAGCAGCGAGGTGGACAGTCCGCCACGAAATGAGCAGTTCTTC
NA	TRBV20-1	TRBJ2-7	NA	CSARGVEFGGHEQYF	TGCAGTGCTAGAGGGGTAGAATTCGGGGGCCACGAGCAGTACTTC
TRBD2	TRBV6-6	TRBJ2-7	NA	CASSYALGLAGDYEQYF	TGTGCCAGCAGTTACGCCCTTGGACTAGCGGGGGACTACGAGCAGTACTTC
NA	TRBV6-1	TRBJ1-4	once	CASSRLNRAQGSEKLFF	TGTGCCAGCAGTAGACTCAACAGGGCGCAGGGTAGTGAAAAACTGTTTTTT
NA	TRBV20-1	TRBJ2-7	NA	CSARDGGDWVEQYF	TGCAGTGCTAGAGATGGAGGGGACTGGGTTGAGCAGTACTTC
NA	TRBV11-2	TRBJ2-1	few	CASNPGLGNNEQFF	TGTGCCAGCAACCCGGGACTGGGTAACAATGAGCAGTTCTTC
NA	TRBV7-6	TRBJ2-3	NA	CASSYSEAADTQYF	TGTGCCAGCAGCTACTCGGAGGCGGCAGATACGCAGTATTTT
TRBD2	TRBV7-9	TRBJ2-7	once	CASSRRENEQYF	TGTGCCAGCAGCCGGCGGGAGAACGAGCAGTACTTC
NA	TRBV29-1	TRBJ1-1	NA	CSVGTETLNTEAFF	TGCAGCGTTGGGACGGAGACCTTGAACACTGAAGCTTTCTTT
TRBD1	TRBV2	TRBJ2-5	NA	CASSDIGGLGTQYF	TGTGCCAGCAGTGATATAGGGGGCCTCGGAACCCAGTACTTC
NA	TRBV7-9	TRBJ2-7	few	CASGGEFKKGQVPYEQYF	TGTGCCAGCGGGGGGGAGTTCAAAAAGGGACAGGTACCCTACGAGCAGTACTTC
TRBD1	TRBV5-1	TRBJ1-1	NA	CASSIGQGRNTEAFF	TGCGCCAGCAGCATCGGACAGGGAAGGAACACTGAAGCTTTCTTT
TRBD2	TRBV6-2/TRBV6-3	TRBJ2-3	NA	CASSRLPKAGVLDTQYF	TGTGCCAGCAGTCGGTTACCTAAAGCGGGAGTACTCGATACGCAGTATTTT
NA	TRBV6-5	TRBJ2-3	NA	CASRLNHPGDTQYF	TGTGCCAGCAGGTTAAACCATCCCGGGGATACGCAGTATTTT
TRBD1	TRBV28	TRBJ2-2	NA	CASSRDRGTNTGELFF	TGTGCCAGCAGCAGGGACAGGGGGACGAACACCGGGGAGCTGTTTTTT
NA	TRBV6-5	TRBJ2-4	few	CASSNRDIKNIQYF	TGTGCCAGCAGTAACCGGGACATAAAAAACATTCAGTACTTC
NA	TRBV4-1	TRBJ2-7	NA	CANSQELASSYEQYF	TGCGCCAACAGCCAAGAACTCGCGAGCTCCTACGAGCAGTACTTC
NA	TRBV3-1	TRBJ1-1	NA	CVSSQGMDTEAFF	TGTGTCAGCAGCCAGGGGATGGACACTGAAGCTTTCTTT
NA	TRBV7-2	TRBJ1-2	once	CASGSVLRGYGYTF	TGTGCCAGCGGCTCCGTCTTGAGAGGCTATGGCTACACCTTC
NA	TRBV20-1	TRBJ2-7	few	CSAPLDASSYEQYF	TGCAGTGCCCCCCTCGACGCCAGCTCCTACGAGCAGTACTTC
NA	TRBV6-2/TRBV6-3	TRBJ2-1	NA	CASSYGAWGEQFF	TGTGCCAGCAGTTATGGGGCTTGGGGCGAGCAGTTCTTC
NA	TRBV28	TRBJ2-5	NA	CASAPTRGHLETQYF	TGTGCCAGCGCTCCGACTAGAGGACATCTCGAGACCCAGTACTTC
TRBD1	TRBV10-1	TRBJ2-1	NA	CASSEQGGGYEQFF	TGCGCCAGCAGTGAACAAGGGGGCGGCTACGAGCAGTTCTTC
TRBD1	TRBV27	TRBJ2-7	NA	CASMGQGSSYEQYF	TGTGCCAGCATGGGACAGGGGAGCTCCTACGAGCAGTACTTC
NA	TRBV10-3	TRBJ1-1	NA	CAIRQGNTEAFF	TGTGCCATCAGACAGGGGAACACTGAAGCTTTCTTT
NA	TRBV5-6	TRBJ2-7	NA	CASSLGHRSYEQYF	TGTGCCAGCAGCCTCGGACACAGATCCTACGAGCAGTACTTC
TRBD1	TRBV27	TRBJ2-3	NA	CASSLWGTGAQRDSSTDTQYF	TGTGCCAGCAGTTTATGGGGGACAGGGGCCCAACGGGACTCTAGCACAGATACGCAGTATTTT
NA	TRBV20-1	TRBJ2-1	NA	CSARDHPAGTTFGEQFF	TGCAGTGCTAGAGATCATCCGGCCGGGACGACCTTCGGTGAGCAGTTCTTC
TRBD2	TRBV12-3/TRBV12-4	TRBJ2-1	few	CASSFNQAGVAFF	TGTGCCAGCAGTTTTAATCAAGCGGGAGTGGCGTTCTTC
NA	TRBV20-1	TRBJ1-4	NA	CSARGGWAENEKLFF	TGCAGTGCTAGAGGGGGTTGGGCAGAGAATGAAAAACTGTTTTTT
NA	TRBV20-1	TRBJ2-3	NA	CSAGGARTDTQYF	TGCAGTGCTGGCGGGGCTCGCACAGATACGCAGTATTTT
TRBD1	TRBV29-1	TRBJ2-7	NA	CSVELPGQGASYEQYF	TGCAGCGTGGAACTCCCGGGACAGGGGGCCTCCTACGAGCAGTACTTC
TRBD2	TRBV7-3	TRBJ2-7	NA	CASSWDSQALAGGRNEQYF	TGTGCCAGCAGCTGGGACAGTCAAGCGCTAGCGGGAGGGAGAAACGAGCAGTACTTC
NA	TRBV25-1	TRBJ1-6	NA	CASRDGGNSPLHF	TGTGCCAGCAGGGATGGGGGGAATTCACCCCTCCACTTT
TRBD2	TRBV7-9	TRBJ2-1	NA	CASSFSGRVDEQFF	TGTGCCAGCAGCTTTAGCGGGAGGGTCGATGAGCAGTTCTTC
NA	TRBV11-2	TRBJ1-2	NA	CASSLESGYYGYTF	TGTGCCAGCAGCTTAGAATCGGGCTACTATGGCTACACCTTC
NA	TRBV4-1	TRBJ2-7	NA	CASSQRVDSFYEQYF	TGCGCCAGCAGCCAACGCGTTGACAGTTTCTACGAGCAGTACTTC
NA	TRBV29-1	TRBJ2-7	NA	CSGKPDSYEQYF	TGCAGCGGCAAGCCGGACAGTTACGAGCAGTACTTC
NA	TRBV2	TRBJ2-3	few	CASTAFQADTQYF	TGTGCCAGCACTGCCTTTCAGGCAGATACGCAGTATTTT
TRBD2	TRBV25-1	TRBJ2-3	few	CASSESPLAPDTQYF	TGTGCCAGCAGTGAATCCCCACTAGCGCCGGATACGCAGTATTTT
TRBD2	TRBV6-2/TRBV6-3	TRBJ2-1	NA	CASTKRERSSGPFF	TGTGCCAGCACCAAGCGGGAGCGAAGTTCTGGGCCGTTCTTC
NA	TRBV7-2	TRBJ1-2	few	CASSLVGGRNYGYTF	TGTGCCAGCAGCTTAGTTGGGGGGCGAAACTATGGCTACACCTTC